This TCR beta chain was captured by sequencing in a study of cytomegalovirus exposure and HLA in healthy donors. About the research overall: Early release data held some 80 million unique TCRs from HLA-typed donors. Findings and limits, study-wide: Only CMV serostatus was available as immune exposure information. In an earlier analysis, about 90% or about 30%: the productive usage of most TCR beta V segments.

It was with 60 Vbeta and 13 Jbeta primers that the PCR ran. Clones were sequenced by immunoSEQ multiplex PCR, and TCRdb holds only the in-frame ones, with some missing. The sample lists more than 150,000 clones, roughly 79% occurring once. This clone was recorded only once. What it binds is unknown. The germline V gene has CDR1 KGHSH and CDR2 LQKENI. The V segment lost 4 bases and the J segment 4 bases; nucleotides outside the gene matches: 11. The CDR3 has 17 residues. This clonotype originated in a man aged 50 to 59 in good health and CMV-seropositive. What was sequenced was PBMCs. The rearrangement links TRBV18 to TRBJ2-3; TRBD2 aligns across 10 bases. This chain's CDR3 is CASSRQRGGPGADTQYF. DNA of the CDR3: TGTGCCAGCTCACGTCAGCGGGGGGGTCCCGGTGCAGATACGCAGTATTTT. The full variable domain, its missing parts supplied by reference TRBV18 and TRBJ2-3, is NAGVMQNPRHLVRRRGQEARLRCSPMKGHSHVYWYRQLPEEGLKFMVYLQKENIIDESGMPKERFSAEFPKEGPSILRIQQVVRGDSAAYFCASSRQRGGPGADTQYFGPGTRLTVL.